Below are 14 T cell receptor beta chains sequenced from a single sample in a study of blood T cell repertoires in COVID-19 (dated by TCRdb to the early 2020s). The receptor library was made with the immunoSEQ multiplex PCR assay. TCRdb provides this immuneACCESS table in a form limited to in-frame rearrangements. Some clones are lacking; in checked studies, under half of them reflect an unresolved V gene, and why the rest are absent is not known. A total of around 67,000 clones appear in this sample, 87% of them only once. Jointly, the top ten make up just over 8% of the sample. Material: peripheral blood. These receptors were obtained from a man over 45 with active COVID-19.

The V and J genes are TRBV5-6 and TRBJ1-2, with D possibly TRBD1 on 6 matching bases. The CDR3 is 14 residues long. The germline V gene has CDR1 SGHDT and CDR2 YYEEEE. V was clipped by 4 bases and J by 2 bases, with 12 bases between them. CDR3 residues: CASSHLQGNYGYTF. CDR3 bases: TGTGCCAGCAGCCATCTACAGGGAAACTATGGCTACACCTTC.

This clone was picked up one time. This chain joins TRBV7-2 and TRBJ2-1; 8 nucleotides align to TRBD2. The CDR3 runs 16 residues. The V gene end was trimmed by 4 bases and the J gene end by 5 bases; junction bases not matched to a gene: 10. Germline CDR1 reads SGHTA; CDR2 reads FQGNSA. The CDR3 sequence: CASSSPSGGGNNEQFF. Written as DNA, the CDR3 is TGTGCCAGCAGCTCCCCTTCCGGGGGGGGTAACAATGAGCAGTTCTTC.

The table lists this clone with a few counts. The chain recombines TRBV4-2 with TRBJ2-1, with TRBD1 matching 12 bases. With V trimmed by 0 bases and J by 8 bases, 5 bases remained unmatched. The CDR3 is 16 amino acids. Germline V gives CDR1 LGHNA, CDR2 YNFKEQ. CDR3 residues: CASSQDLGQGADEQFF. CDR3 in DNA: TGTGCCAGCAGCCAAGATTTGGGACAGGGGGCGGATGAGCAGTTCTTC.

The rearrangement links TRBV3-1 (or the pseudogene TRBV3-2) to TRBJ2-3; 10 nucleotides line up with TRBD2. The CDR3 has 16 residues. J was trimmed by 3 bases and V by 0 bases; bases with no gene match: 3. Germline-derived CDR1 and CDR2 are LGHDT and YNNKEL (reference sequence). The chain's CDR3 is CASSQDISGGTDTQYF. CDR3 sequence (DNA): TGTGCCAGCAGCCAAGACATTAGCGGGGGGACAGATACGCAGTATTTT.

The chain couples TRBV5-6 to TRBJ2-5, with 10 bases identical to TRBD1. V trimming: 2 bases; J trimming: 6 bases; junction bases outside the gene matches: 7. The CDR3 is 15 residues long. Germline V lookup: CDR1 SGHDT, CDR2 YYEEEE. In DNA form, the CDR3 reads TGTGCCAGCAGCTTAATGACAGGGGGCGGGAAGACCCAGTACTTC. It specifies CASSLMTGGGKTQYF.

The rearrangement joins TRBV6-5 to TRBJ2-6, with D tentatively TRBD1 (6 bases). Germline V gene sequence: CDR1 MNHEY, CDR2 SVGAGI. This CDR3 has 14 residues. The V end lost 0 bases, the J end lost 11 bases, and 11 bases lay between the germline ends. CDR3 DNA sequence: TGTGCCAGCAGTTACTCCCGGACAGCACACGTCCTGACTTTC. Protein product: CASSYSRTAHVLTF.

The chain employs TRBV7-9 and TRBJ2-2; D remains ambiguous. The CDR3 is made up of 14 amino acids. Germline V gene data show CDR1 as SEHNR and CDR2 as FQNEAQ (reference sequence). V was cut by 3 bases and J by 2 bases, with 7 bases left in between. CDR3 sequence reads: CASSLQINTGELFF. In DNA, the CDR3 is TGTGCCAGCAGCTTGCAGATTAACACCGGGGAGCTGTTTTTT.

The chain couples TRBV7-2 to TRBJ2-7; D not resolved. The CDR3 sequence is 14 residues long. V was cut by 5 bases and J by 5 bases, with 16 bases left in between. Germline values: CDR1 SGHTA, CDR2 FQGNSA. CDR3 residues: CASSPRPATDEQYF. Here the CDR3 DNA reads TGTGCCAGCAGCCCCCGCCCAGCGACTGACGAGCAGTACTTC.

V and J are TRBV7-3 and TRBJ2-1, with D possibly matching TRBD2 (5 bases). CDR3 length: 14 amino acids. Germline V CDR1 and CDR2: SGHTA, FQGTGA. Trimming pared 8 bases from V and 4 bases from J, leaving 15 bases between. CDR3 sequence reads: CASDRVSGYNEQFF. The CDR3, as DNA: TGTGCCAGCGACCGGGTCTCGGGGTACAATGAGCAGTTCTTC.

CDR3 in amino acids: CASSPRRGGGSDEQFF. The CDR3 DNA sequence: TGTGCCAGCAGCCCGCGGCGGGGCGGCGGGAGCGATGAGCAGTTCTTC. The genes are TRBV7-2 and TRBJ2-1, with TRBD2 matching over 7 bases. Germline V gene sequence: CDR1 SGHTA, CDR2 FQGNSA. The V segment lost 5 bases and the J segment 8 bases; nucleotides outside the gene matches: 15. The CDR3 totals 16 residues.

In the case of this clone: The same CDR3 can be traced to other DNA sequences in this sample. The chain combines TRBV7-2 with TRBJ2-2; no reliable D call. Trimming removed 2 bases from V and 4 bases from J, with 5 bases in between. The V gene's germline CDR1 is SGHTA and CDR2 FQGNSA. The CDR3 loop spans 13 amino acids. The CDR3 loop is CASSLTGTGELFF. CDR3 nucleotides: TGTGCCAGCAGCTTAACGGGCACCGGGGAGCTGTTTTTT.

The chain recombines TRBV5-1 with TRBJ2-2; 8 positions match TRBD2. Germline lookup yields CDR1 SGHRS and CDR2 YFSETQ. Unmatched junction bases numbered 1, after V lost 0 bases and J lost 6 bases. CDR3 length equals 14 residues. The CDR3 sequence: CASSLGGGPGELFF. The CDR3 DNA sequence: TGCGCCAGCAGCTTGGGCGGGGGGCCCGGGGAGCTGTTTTTT.

The V and J genes are TRBV2 and TRBJ1-1; TRBD1 agrees at 10 bases. V shed 8 bases, J shed 5 bases, and the junction held 8 bases outside the gene matches. CDR1 SNHLY and CDR2 FYNNEI come from the germline V gene. The CDR3 loop spans 14 amino acids. The CDR3 spells CASRDRGMRTEAFF. The CDR3 DNA reads TGTGCCAGCCGGGACAGGGGCATGAGGACTGAAGCTTTCTTT.

This chain uses TRBV7-2 with TRBJ2-7; D is perhaps TRBD2 (5 bases). The CDR3 has 14 amino acids. The ends were cut back, 5 bases at V and 0 bases at J, with 11 bases in the middle. Germline assignment: CDR1 SGHTA and CDR2 FQGNSA. The CDR3 nucleotides read TGTGCCAGCAGCCCTTCCCGGGGCTCCTACGAGCAGTACTTC. Encoded protein: CASSPSRGSYEQYF.